Sequencing of this TCR beta chain was carried out in a study of shared T cell receptors in the human thymus. The germline gives CDR1 SGDLS, CDR2 YYNGEE. The V and J ends lost 2 bases and 5 bases, in that order; junction bases with no gene match: 6. The CDR3 covers 16 residues. Profiled with immunoSEQ multiplex PCR; TCRdb holds only in-frame clones, not every one. The profile covers 700,000 or so clones, with approximately 85% appearing a single time and roughly 0.01% taken by the ten largest. These data were also reused for a study on human thymus T cells. Per that study: Immunologically healthy infants in Finland undergoing congenital heart defect surgery were the donors. The source of the thymus tissue was resections taken during corrective heart surgery. Within thymic and blood repertoires, V and J gene usage appeared to be biased. The related literature has documented a marked overlap of thymic repertoires among unrelated individuals.

Sample: thymocytes. This TCR came from a girl in the first two years of life with a congenital heart defect. This sequence joins TRBV9 and TRBJ2-1, with 11 bases aligning to TRBD2. The CDR3 region has the DNA TGTGCCAGCAGCGTGAAGACTAGCGGGGTTAACAATGAGCAGTTCTTC. Protein: CASSVKTSGVNNEQFF.